This T cell receptor (beta chain) comes out of a study of shared clonotypes between healthy human individuals. Findings and caveats of the study: Lower generation probabilities were found for non-shared clonotypes than for those shared by all four donors. Few donors limited the genetic and exposure-history diversity represented.

Naive CD8 cells lacked CD45RO and underwent positive selection for CCR7, leaving out terminally differentiated effector memory CD45RA+ cells. As to this clone: Its cognate antigen is unknown.

The table came from immunoSEQ multiplex PCR; TCRdb's copy has only in-frame clones and leaves some out. The sample records around 650,000 clones, 95% to 97% being singletons. This CDR3 spans 16 amino acids. With 0 bases removed from V and 2 bases from J, the gap between germline ends came to 13 bases. Per germline, CDR1 ENHRY and CDR2 SYGVKD. This clonotype was sampled from a woman in her 30s in good health. The specimen sequenced was naive CD8+ T cells sorted from blood. J is TRBJ1-1 and V is TRBV10-3, with unresolved D. The CDR3 loop is CAISESILRKNTEAFF. The CDR3 DNA follows: TGTGCCATCAGTGAGTCGATACTCCGGAAAAACACTGAAGCTTTCTTT.